This T cell receptor (beta chain) was profiled in a study of blood T cell repertoires in COVID-19. The germline CDR1 and CDR2 sequences are KGHDR and SFDVKD. J lost 4 bases, V lost 4 bases, and 4 bases had no gene match. The length of the CDR3 is 14 residues. Method: immunoSEQ multiplex PCR; TCRdb's copy keeps in-frame clones and lacks some. The sample lists about 140,000 clones; 80% to 90% were seen once. This TCR was recovered from a human donor with acute or convalescent COVID-19. The donor label of this sample is uncertain. V gene TRBV24-1 combines with J gene TRBJ1-2, with TRBD1 matching over 8 bases. Sequenced material: peripheral blood. Here the CDR3 reads CATSDTTGAYGYTF. The CDR3 DNA reads TGTGCCACCAGTGACACGACAGGGGCCTATGGCTACACCTTC.